This T cell receptor beta chain came from a study of blood T cell repertoires in COVID-19. For the study at large: Sites in the United States, Italy and Spain provided acute and convalescent COVID-19 samples.

This table comes from immunoSEQ multiplex PCR, and its TCRdb copy is limited to in-frame clones, with some not included. This table holds roughly 230,000 clones, 88% found once. This CDR3 comprises 18 residues. The germline V and J ends were trimmed by 0 bases and 0 bases, with 16 bases remaining between them. The germline gives CDR1 SGHDT, CDR2 YYEEEE. The rearrangement links TRBV5-6 to TRBJ1-5; D call uncertain. This TCR derives from a human donor in a cohort sampled during active COVID-19. Sequences were obtained from peripheral blood. The CDR3 reads CASSLAGGYEDSNQPQHF. The CDR3 DNA sequence: TGTGCCAGCAGCTTGGCCGGAGGGTACGAGGATAGCAATCAGCCCCAGCATTTT.